The rows below give T cell receptor beta chains drawn from one sample of a study of cytomegalovirus exposure and HLA in healthy donors. Repertoires were generated with immunoSEQ multiplex PCR, while TCRdb's copy carries only in-frame clones and drops some. The sample lists roughly 100,000 clones, 83% occurring once. Material for sequencing was PBMCs. Every receptor here comes from a man younger than 35 in good health and CMV-seronegative. Both conserved end residues are part of each CDR3. D genes are given only for firm matches. The size entry is marked missing in some rows and otherwise reads once, few, many or a size class.

j_call clone_size v_call d_call cdr3_aa cdr3_nt
TRBJ2-7 . TRBV5-4 . CASSLLVRYEQYF TGTGCCAGCAGCTTGCTCGTCCGGTACGAGCAGTACTTC
TRBJ2-3 . TRBV5-1 . CASSLAGRGDTQYF TGCGCCAGCAGCTTGGCCGGGCGAGGGGATACGCAGTATTTT
TRBJ2-3 . TRBV27 TRBD2 CASSTRLAGSTDTQYF TGTGCCAGCAGTACCAGACTAGCGGGTAGCACAGATACGCAGTATTTT
TRBJ2-3 . TRBV9 . CASSPLGGSTDTQYF TGTGCCAGCAGCCCTCTTGGGGGGAGCACAGATACGCAGTATTTT
TRBJ1-5 . TRBV7-8 TRBD1 CASSLRYRGGNQPQHF TGTGCCAGCAGCTTGCGGTACAGGGGGGGGAATCAGCCCCAGCATTTT
TRBJ2-2 . TRBV6-6 TRBD1 CASSTGGATGELFF TGTGCCAGCAGTACAGGGGGCGCCACCGGGGAGCTGTTTTTT
TRBJ2-3 . TRBV28 TRBD2 CASTGGWTDTQYF TGTGCCAGCACGGGGGGTTGGACAGATACGCAGTATTTT
TRBJ2-5 . TRBV5-1 TRBD1 CASSSDRATQYF TGCGCCAGCAGTTCCGACAGGGCGACCCAGTACTTC
TRBJ1-6 . TRBV27 . CASSRTVYNSPLHF TGTGCCAGCAGTCGGACAGTCTATAATTCACCCCTCCACTTT
TRBJ2-7 . TRBV18 . CASSPLLQASEQYF TGTGCCAGCTCTCCCTTATTACAGGCTTCCGAGCAGTACTTC
TRBJ2-3 . TRBV5-6 . CASSLGRYTDTQYF TGTGCCAGCAGCTTGGGGAGATACACAGATACGCAGTATTTT
TRBJ1-5 . TRBV19 TRBD1 CASSGTGGTSNQPQHF TGTGCCAGTAGTGGAACAGGGGGCACGAGCAATCAGCCCCAGCATTTT
TRBJ2-7 . TRBV6-5 . CASSGAAYSYEQYF TGTGCCAGCAGCGGAGCGGCTTATTCCTACGAGCAGTACTTC
TRBJ2-1 . TRBV30 . CAWSGSSYNEQFF TGTGCCTGGAGCGGGAGCTCCTACAATGAGCAGTTCTTC
TRBJ2-5 . TRBV9 . CASSSSLAARVETQYF TGTGCCAGCAGCTCCTCTTTAGCGGCGAGGGTGGAGACCCAGTACTTC
TRBJ1-1 . TRBV18 TRBD1 CASSPVKQGSTEAFF TGTGCCAGCTCACCTGTAAAACAGGGGAGCACTGAAGCTTTCTTT
TRBJ2-2 . TRBV19 TRBD2 CASSPVLAGADTGELFF TGTGCCAGTAGCCCGGTTCTAGCGGGAGCGGACACCGGGGAGCTGTTTTTT
TRBJ2-1 . TRBV5-5 TRBD2 CASSPGTSVYNEQFF TGTGCCAGCAGCCCAGGGACTAGCGTTTACAATGAGCAGTTCTTC
TRBJ1-3 . TRBV9 . CASSVAGTGNTIYF TGTGCCAGCAGCGTAGCTGGCACTGGAAACACCATATATTTT
TRBJ2-1 . TRBV19 TRBD1 CASSRQGTTYNEQFF TGTGCCAGTAGCCGACAGGGGACGACCTACAATGAGCAGTTCTTC
TRBJ2-5 once TRBV19 TRBD1 CASSKDRGKETQYF TGTGCCAGTAGTAAGGACAGGGGTAAGGAGACCCAGTACTTC
TRBJ1-4 few TRBV2 TRBD1 CASSEQGGEKLFF TGTGCCAGCAGTGAACAGGGGGGTGAAAAACTGTTTTTT
TRBJ1-2 once TRBV4-1 TRBD1 CASSQVGQGYGYTF TGCGCCAGCAGCCAGGTTGGACAGGGGTATGGCTACACCTTC
TRBJ1-3 . TRBV9 . CASSVGTPSGNTIYF TGTGCCAGCAGCGTGGGCACTCCTTCTGGAAACACCATATATTTT
TRBJ2-3 . TRBV28 . CASRRQPTDTQYF TGTGCCAGCAGGAGGCAGCCTACAGATACGCAGTATTTT
TRBJ2-1 once TRBV6-5 TRBD1 CASSSGQGVYNEQFF TGTGCCAGCAGCAGCGGACAGGGGGTATACAATGAGCAGTTCTTC
TRBJ1-1 . TRBV5-1 . CASSAQNTEAFF TGCGCCAGCAGCGCACAGAACACTGAAGCTTTCTTT
TRBJ2-7 . TRBV28 TRBD1 CASRTAGTENYEQYF TGTGCCAGCAGAACGGCCGGGACAGAGAACTACGAGCAGTACTTC
TRBJ2-7 . TRBV6-5 TRBD1 CASSYTQDRGGYEQYF TGTGCCAGCAGTTACACCCAGGACAGGGGAGGCTACGAGCAGTACTTC
TRBJ1-3 . TRBV18 . CASSPASSGNTIYF TGTGCCAGCTCACCAGCCAGCTCTGGAAACACCATATATTTT
TRBJ2-3 . TRBV10-3 . CAIRTISLAADTQYF TGTGCCATCAGGACCATCTCTCTAGCCGCAGATACGCAGTATTTT
TRBJ1-2 . TRBV30 . CAWIRQGRYNYGYTF TGTGCCTGGATCCGGCAGGGGCGCTATAACTATGGCTACACCTTC
TRBJ1-1 . TRBV5-1 TRBD1 CASSLAGTGANTEAFF TGCGCCAGCAGCTTGGCGGGGACAGGGGCGAACACTGAAGCTTTCTTT
TRBJ2-1 . TRBV13 . CASSLGGSPVNEQFF TGTGCCAGCAGCTTAGGCGGTAGCCCAGTCAATGAGCAGTTCTTC
TRBJ2-2 . TRBV27 TRBD2 CASSLTLTSGRTGELFF TGTGCCAGCAGTCTTACTCTGACTAGCGGGAGAACCGGGGAGCTGTTTTTT
TRBJ1-3 . TRBV7-2 . CASSLAAGENTIYF TGTGCCAGCAGCTTAGCGGCAGGGGAGAACACCATATATTTT
TRBJ2-7 . TRBV5-6 . CASSLFSYEQYF TGTGCCAGCAGCCTATTCTCCTACGAGCAGTACTTC
TRBJ2-7 . TRBV7-2 . CASSLHTYEQYF TGTGCCAGCAGCTTACACACCTACGAGCAGTACTTC
TRBJ2-7 . TRBV27 . CASGQRVDSYEQYF TGTGCCAGCGGTCAGCGGGTGGATTCCTACGAGCAGTACTTC
TRBJ2-5 once TRBV2 TRBD2 CASSEYVAGVIEETQYF TGTGCCAGCAGTGAATACGTAGCGGGAGTGATAGAAGAGACCCAGTACTTC
TRBJ1-5 . TRBV25-1 . CASSERSRAGRRQPQHF TGTGCCAGCAGTGAAAGGAGTCGAGCGGGGCGGCGTCAGCCCCAGCATTTT
TRBJ1-4 few TRBV7-7 TRBD1 CASSRTGQGVEKLFF TGTGCCAGCAGTAGGACGGGACAGGGGGTAGAAAAACTGTTTTTT
TRBJ2-7 few TRBV5-1 TRBD2 CASSVSSGSPEQYF TGCGCCAGCAGCGTGAGTAGCGGGAGCCCCGAGCAGTACTTC
TRBJ2-7 . TRBV9 TRBD2 CASSVDGRFGGGQYF TGTGCCAGCAGCGTAGACGGGAGGTTTGGGGGTGGGCAGTACTTC
TRBJ2-7 . TRBV5-4 TRBD1 CASSFTGTGRTEQYF TGTGCCAGCAGCTTCACCGGGACAGGGAGGACCGAGCAGTACTTC
TRBJ1-2 . TRBV5-6 TRBD1 CASSLQGAEYVGYTF TGTGCCAGCAGCTTACAGGGGGCTGAGTATGTGGGCTACACCTTC
TRBJ1-2 . TRBV2 . CASSERGFYGYTF TGTGCCAGCAGTGAAAGAGGGTTCTATGGCTACACCTTC
TRBJ1-5 . TRBV6-4 . CASTPDKRRGQPQHF TGTGCCAGCACCCCGGACAAACGGCGAGGTCAGCCCCAGCATTTT